Shown below are 3 T cell receptor beta chains from a single sample sequenced in a study of blood T cell repertoires in COVID-19. Method: immunoSEQ multiplex PCR; TCRdb's copy keeps in-frame clones and lacks some. Among about 28,000 clones listed, 81% were seen once. Input material: peripheral blood. Receptors were obtained from a woman in her fifties or sixties with acute or convalescent COVID-19.

The chain links TRBV30 to TRBJ1-6; D unclear. V was cut by 0 bases and J by 12 bases, with 21 bases left in between. This CDR3 is 16 amino acids long. The germline V gene encodes CDR1 GTSNPN and CDR2 SVGIG (reference sequence). CDR3 amino acids: CAWSVPSLLIRQPLHF. DNA of the CDR3: TGTGCCTGGAGTGTACCCTCTTTGTTAATCAGGCAACCCCTCCACTTT.

This chain connects TRBV5-1 to TRBJ1-2; TRBD1 aligns across 7 bases. CDR3 length: 15 residues. V lost 4 bases and J lost 7; bases outside the gene matches: 13. Germline values: CDR1 SGHRS, CDR2 YFSETQ. CDR3 amino acids: CASSPGQAQGRGYTF. As DNA, the CDR3 is TGCGCCAGCAGCCCAGGACAGGCCCAAGGACGTGGCTACACCTTC. Variable domain in full (rest from reference TRBV5-1 and TRBJ1-2): KAGVTQTPRYLIKTRGQQVTLSCSPISGHRSVSWYQQTPGQGLQFLFEYFSETQRNKGNFPGRFSGRQFSNSRSEMNVSTLELGDSALYLCASSPGQAQGRGYTFGSGTRLTVV.

In this sample, this clone turned up once. The J gene is TRBJ2-5, the V gene TRBV19; 9 nucleotides align to TRBD1. The CDR3 is 14 amino acids. The trim removed 6 bases at V and 4 bases at J, leaving 6 bases unmatched. The V gene's germline CDR1 is LNHDA and CDR2 SQIVND (reference sequence). The CDR3 loop is CASRSLGQGETQYF. CDR3 coding DNA: TGTGCCAGTAGATCTCTGGGACAGGGAGAGACCCAGTACTTC.